The sequence of this TCR beta chain was determined in a study of T-cell reconstitution after alpha-beta-depleted transplantation in children. Study conclusions and caveats: Reportedly, roughly two months post-transplant, alpha-beta T cells arose from several hundred expanded graft clones. Counts and diversity of T cells one year after transplant came mostly from newly produced T cells. Surviving thymic progenitors and recipient T cells were the source of high TCRbeta diversity at day 60 in some patients.

This clonotype was seen a handful of times. The antigen is not known. This CDR3 has 13 residues. The ends were cut back, 5 bases at V and 1 base at J, with 8 bases in the middle. Germline CDR1 reads SEHNR; CDR2 reads FQNEAQ (reference sequence). During its preparation, the TCRbeta library received unique molecular identifiers. TCRdb ran MiXCR on the PCR reads and lists one entry per CDR3 protein. The sample holds around 670,000 distinct CDR3 sequences; around 13% are singletons and the top ten take roughly 0.77%. The chain uses TRBV7-9 and TRBJ1-2, with D hard to call. The clonotype comes from a girl between 2 and 10 years old with congenital amegakaryocytic thrombocytopenia, due to receive a stem cell transplant. Sequenced here: PBMCs, sampled before TCRalphabeta/CD19-depleted stem cell transplant. CDR3 DNA: TGTGCCAGCAGCACGACCGATAACTATGGCTACACCTTC. This gives the protein CASSTTDNYGYTF.